This T cell receptor beta chain was captured in a study of T cells in Graves' hyperthyroidism and ophthalmopathy. Study details: Peripheral blood was acquired at first diagnosis, ahead of any therapy whatsoever. The study, taken as a whole, reports: Stable hyperthyroidism was told apart from ophthalmopathy by a model built on 13 V-J features.

Researchers amplified the TCR beta CDR3 regions from RNA transcripts. HTBI primers were used for first-round RT-PCR of the TCR CDR3. TCRdb recomputed calls from the multiplex PCR reads with MiXCR, one row per CDR3 protein. The sample shows hundreds of thousands of distinct CDR3 sequences, roughly 23% of them seen only once. Only a few counts were recorded for this clonotype. Its antigen is as yet unknown. This CDR3 is 14 amino acids long. In germline, CDR1 is GTSNPN, CDR2 SVGIG (reference sequence). Trimming took off 5 bases at V and 0 bases at J, with 11 bases between the two ends. J is TRBJ1-5 and V is TRBV30; D uncertain. This receptor was obtained from a woman between 65 and 79 years old with Graves' ophthalmopathy. Sequencing used blood. CDR3 DNA: TGTGCCTGGGCCGACGGTAATAGCAATCAGCCCCAGCATTTT. Translating gives CAWADGNSNQPQHF.